This TCR beta chain was identified in a study of blood T cell repertoires in COVID-19. On the study more broadly: Both acute and convalescent COVID-19 samples were obtained from the United States, Italy and Spain. Sources were T cells, B-cell-depleted T cells, or PBMCs; the material itself was cDNA or gDNA.

Original processing methods: Reference gene primer amplification gave estimated nucleated cell counts. Profiling relied on immunoSEQ multiplex PCR, and the TCRdb table lists in-frame clones only, not all of them. V and J calls and clone size come straight from that table; D and trimming were deduced from the DNA. The sample has tens of thousands of clones; 70% to 90% are singletons. Germline V gene lookup returns CDR1 GTSNPN and CDR2 SVGIG (reference sequence). Trimming pared 0 bases from V and 0 bases from J, leaving 15 bases between. The CDR3 length is 17 residues. The sequence derives from a woman aged 80 or older with acute or convalescent COVID-19. V usage is TRBV30 and J usage is TRBJ2-1, with a possible D match to TRBD2 (6 bases). What was sequenced was peripheral blood. CDR3 sequence reads: CAWSVGFRGSSYNEQFF. The CDR3 coding sequence is TGTGCCTGGAGTGTAGGTTTTCGGGGGAGCTCCTACAATGAGCAGTTCTTC.